A single T cell receptor (beta chain) is shown here with its context. Data came from immunoSEQ multiplex PCR; TCRdb stores just in-frame clones and leaves some out. The table lists 150,000 to 200,000 clones, 88% of them singletons. The CDR3 runs to 14 residues. Trimming pared 1 base from V and 4 bases from J, leaving 10 bases between. Germline CDR1 and CDR2: SGHDN and FVKESK. This specimen comes from a study of radiation and T cells in renal cell carcinoma. The time point is: blood 4 weeks post-SBRT, at nephrectomy. Specified treatment: 15 Gy SBRT to primary tumor, nephrectomy 4 weeks later. The genes are TRBV14 and TRBJ1-1; the D is unclear. This specimen was blood, taken from a patient whose treatment included radiotherapy and nephrectomy. The TCR comes from a woman aged 45-60 years with renal cell carcinoma. CDR3 DNA: TGTGCCAGCAGCCAAGTTGAACAGATCACTGAAGCTTTCTTT. Translation gives CASSQVEQITEAFF. Full variable domain (remainder filled in from reference TRBV14 and TRBJ1-1): EAGVTQFPSHSVIEKGQTVTLRCDPISGHDNLYWYRRVMGKEIKFLLHFVKESKQDESGMPNNRFLAERTGGTYSTLKVQPAELEDSGVYFCASSQVEQITEAFFGQGTRLTVV.